Below are 28 T cell receptor beta chains sequenced from a single sample in a study of blood T cells in healthy people across ages. Together with a sample-barcoded 5' primer, a J-beta primer mix was included in a second PCR lasting about 7 to 11 cycles. Using its own MiXCR run on the 5' RACE reads, TCRdb lists one record per CDR3 protein. Among over 950,000 distinct CDR3 sequences listed, about two fifths were seen once. The sequenced sample was blood. These receptors all come from a man between 18 and 29 years old in good health.

This clonotype turned up a few times. The chain joins TRBV7-8 to TRBJ2-3, with D perhaps TRBD2 (7 bases). Germline-derived CDR1 and CDR2 are SGHVS and FQNEAQ. The CDR3 length is 17 residues. The V gene lost 2 bases and the J gene lost 4 bases, with 19 bases spanning the gap. In nucleotides, the CDR3 is TGTGCCAGCAGCTTACTCGGAACGGGGGGCAAGTCAGATACGCAGTATTTT. It yields the protein CASSLLGTGGKSDTQYF.

At least ten counts were recorded for this clonotype. This chain connects TRBV7-2 to TRBJ1-6, with a weak D call TRBD1 (6 bases). The CDR3 length is 14 residues. Germline loops: CDR1 SGHTA, CDR2 FQGNSA. V was trimmed by 3 bases and J by 5 bases, leaving 8 bases between them. As DNA, the CDR3 is TGTGCCAGCAGCTTGTCAGGGGATAATTCACCCCTCCACTTT. Residues: CASSLSGDNSPLHF. Combining the CDR3 with reference TRBV7-2 and TRBJ1-6 gives the whole variable domain GAGVSQSPSNKVTEKGKDVELRCDPISGHTALYWYRQSLGQGLEFLIYFQGNSAPDKSGLPSDRFSAERTGGSVSTLTIQRTQQEDSAVYLCASSLSGDNSPLHFGNGTRLTVT.

This clonotype showed up just a few times. The J gene is TRBJ1-5, the V gene TRBV4-1; 10 bases match TRBD1. Germline V gives CDR1 MGHRA, CDR2 YSYEKL. The CDR3 loop spans 15 amino acids. The V gene end was trimmed by 1 base and the J gene end by 5 bases; junction bases not matched to a gene: 2. Here the CDR3 reads CASSQGTGGYQPQHF. CDR3 nucleotides: TGCGCCAGCAGCCAAGGGACAGGGGGGTATCAGCCCCAGCATTTT.

The chain uses TRBV4-2 and TRBJ1-2; D unresolved. Looked up from germline, CDR1 is LGHNA and CDR2 is YNFKEQ. V lost 0 bases, J lost 2 bases, and 7 bases lay in between. The CDR3 totals 14 residues. In DNA form, the CDR3 reads TGTGCCAGCAGCCAAGAATCCGAAAACTATGGCTACACCTTC. This codes for CASSQESENYGYTF.

The CDR3 DNA sequence: TGTGCCAGCAGTGGGACCCGTACGAACACTGAAGCTTTCTTT. Amino acid sequence: CASSGTRTNTEAFF. This chain links TRBV12-3 or TRBV12-4 with TRBJ1-1; possibly TRBD1 for D (5 bases). V was trimmed by 5 bases and J by 1 base, leaving 11 bases between them. This CDR3 has 14 amino acids.

This clonotype turned up a few times. This sequence joins TRBV25-1 and TRBJ2-1; TRBD1 aligns across 7 bases. V was pared by 4 bases and J by 8 bases, with 8 bases of the junction left unmatched. CDR3 length: 14 amino acids. Germline CDR1 and CDR2: MGHDK and SYGVNS. The CDR3 here is CASSGYRGGDEQFF. The DNA of the CDR3 is TGTGCCAGCAGTGGATACAGGGGTGGGGATGAGCAGTTCTTC.

Only a few counts were recorded for this clonotype. The CDR3 loop reads CASSSTSYNEQYF. As DNA, the CDR3 is TGTGCCAGCAGTTCCACTAGCTACAATGAGCAGTACTTC. The chain employs TRBV6-6 and TRBJ2-5, with a possible D match to TRBD2 (6 bases). Trimming pared 4 bases from V and 11 bases from J, leaving 17 bases between. From germline, CDR1 is MNHNY and CDR2 SVGAGI (reference sequence). There are 13 residues in the CDR3.

This chain connects TRBV10-2 to TRBJ1-4; D might be TRBD1 (5 bases). V was clipped by 3 bases and J by 6 bases, with 14 bases between them. The germline gives CDR1 WSHSY, CDR2 SAAADI. The CDR3 covers 15 residues. The CDR3 nucleotides read TGCGCCAGCAGTGAAAAGGGCCAGGGTGATGAAAAACTGTTTTTT. It is translated as CASSEKGQGDEKLFF.

The chain has TRBV6-2 or TRBV6-3 and TRBJ2-3, with 9 bases fitting TRBD1. This CDR3 contains 16 residues. V lost 2 bases to trimming and J lost 5 bases; unmatched junction nucleotides: 8. CDR1 MNHEY and CDR2 SVGEGT come from the germline V gene. As DNA, the CDR3 is TGTGCCAGCAGTTACACCGGGACAGGGCCCGGAGATACGCAGTATTTT. Amino acid sequence: CASSYTGTGPGDTQYF.

In DNA, the CDR3 is TGTGCCACCAGTGGGGGACTCCGCTCCTACAATGAGCAGTTCTTC. Translated: CATSGGLRSYNEQFF. This chain uses TRBV24-1 with TRBJ2-1; D might be TRBD2 (6 bases). Per germline, CDR1 KGHDR and CDR2 SFDVKD. The length of the CDR3 is 15 residues. Trimming stripped 5 bases from V and 0 bases from J, with 10 bases between.

This chain links TRBV2 with TRBJ2-2; 10 bases are a match to TRBD1. Germline V lookup: CDR1 SNHLY, CDR2 FYNNEI. The CDR3 consists of 15 residues. The V and J ends lost 9 bases and 2 bases, in that order; junction bases with no gene match: 6. The CDR3 region is CASSDRGLNTGELFF. CDR3 sequence (DNA): TGTGCCAGTTCCGACAGGGGGCTTAACACCGGGGAGCTGTTTTTT.

This clonotype has only a few counts. The chain's CDR3 is CASGPGNLYGSPLHF. The CDR3 DNA sequence: TGTGCCAGCGGCCCGGGCAACTTGTATGGGTCACCCCTCCACTTT. This chain uses TRBV12-3 or TRBV12-4 with TRBJ1-6; D is ambiguous. Deletions cut 8 bases from V and 10 bases from J, with 21 bases between. CDR3 length: 15 amino acids.

The chain recombines TRBV7-2 with TRBJ2-1; D is possibly TRBD1 or TRBD2 (5 bases each). CDR3 length: 14 residues. Between the trimmed V and J ends, which lost 10 bases and 1 base, there was a span of 14 bases. Germline CDR1 and CDR2: SGHTA and FQGNSA. The CDR3 DNA sequence: TGTGCCACCGACCGGGACGGATCCTACAATGAGCAGTTCTTC. Its protein is CATDRDGSYNEQFF.

This clonotype was found a few times. The rearrangement joins TRBV5-1 to TRBJ2-5; the D gene is possibly TRBD2 (5 bases). This CDR3 is 15 amino acids long. Per the germline V gene, CDR1 is SGHRS and CDR2 is YFSETQ. V was cut by 4 bases and J by 0 bases, with 13 bases left in between. CDR3 residues: CASSKNTRDQETQYF. The CDR3 DNA reads as TGCGCCAGCAGCAAGAATACTAGAGACCAAGAGACCCAGTACTTC.

V and J are TRBV10-3 and TRBJ1-1; tentative D call: TRBD1 (5 bases). The CDR3 is made up of 12 amino acids. The germline V gene has CDR1 ENHRY and CDR2 SYGVKD. The ends were cut back, 10 bases at V and 12 bases at J, with 21 bases in the middle. The CDR3 loop reads CATGLGTTETFF. For the CDR3, the DNA is TGTGCCACGGGGCTGGGGACTACGGAAACTTTCTTT.

This chain links TRBV11-2 with TRBJ2-2; 7 nucleotides match TRBD2. Unmatched junction bases numbered 7, after V lost 3 bases and J lost 3 bases. There are 16 residues in the CDR3. Per germline, CDR1 SGHAT and CDR2 FQNNGV. The DNA for the CDR3 is TGTGCCAGCAGCTTTTGGACTAGGAGGGACACCGGGGAGCTGTTTTTT. The encoded protein is CASSFWTRRDTGELFF.

In its sample, this clonotype was seen once. The junction does not match germline at one end; this may be a read error. V gene TRBV13 combines with J gene TRBJ1-3; D might be TRBD1 (6 bases). There are 14 residues in the CDR3. Germline values: CDR1 PRHDT, CDR2 FYEKMQ (reference sequence). CDR3 sequence (DNA): TGTGCCAGCAGGGCCGGGGGCTCTGGAGACACCATATATTTT. This sequence encodes CASRAGGSGDTIYF. Together with reference TRBV13 and TRBJ1-3, the CDR3 gives the full variable domain: AAGVIQSPRHLIKEKRETATLKCYPIPRHDTVYWYQQGPGQDPQFLISFYEKMQSDKGSIPDRFSAQQFSDYHSELNMSSLELGDSALYFCASRAGGSGDTIYFGEGSWLTVV.

V is TRBV4-1 and J is TRBJ2-5; maybe TRBD2 (5 bases). The CDR3 sequence is 14 residues long. V was trimmed by 2 bases and J by 3 bases, leaving 10 bases between them. Germline assignment: CDR1 MGHRA and CDR2 YSYEKL. The CDR3 DNA follows: TGCGCCAGCAGCCAACGACTACCCGAAGAGACCCAGTACTTC. It is translated as CASSQRLPEETQYF.

This clonotype showed up just a few times. This chain uses TRBV20-1 with TRBJ2-2; D is unresolved. This CDR3 contains 15 residues. Germline V gene data show CDR1 as DFQATT and CDR2 as SNEGSKA (reference sequence). The V and J ends lost 2 bases and 5 bases respectively, with 15 bases between them. CDR3 DNA: TGCAGTGCTAGAAACCCTAACGTTGGGACCGGGGAGCTGTTTTTT. Amino acids: CSARNPNVGTGELFF.

This clonotype showed up just a few times. The J gene is TRBJ2-1, the V gene TRBV3-1, with D tentatively TRBD1 (8 bases). The CDR3 runs 15 residues. Germline V CDR1 and CDR2: LGHDT, YNNKEL (reference sequence). V shed 8 bases and J shed 6 bases, with 20 bases lying between them. The CDR3 coding sequence is TGTGCCAGCGGGCGGGAGTGGACAGGGCCCAATGAGCAGTTCTTC. Protein: CASGREWTGPNEQFF.

The V gene is TRBV29-1, the J gene TRBJ1-2, with no clear D. CDR3 length: 12 residues. Germline loops: CDR1 SQVTM, CDR2 ANQGSEA. V was shortened by 3 bases and J by 3 bases, with 8 bases between the two germline ends. DNA for the CDR3: TGCAGCGTTGACGAGGCCTACTATGGCTACACCTTC. Its protein is CSVDEAYYGYTF. The full variable domain, in which reference TRBV29-1 and TRBJ1-2 provide the parts outside the CDR3, is SAVISQKPSRDICQRGTSLTIQCQVDSQVTMMFWYRQQPGQSLTLIATANQGSEATYESGFVIDKFPISRPNLTFSTLTVSNMSPEDSSIYLCSVDEAYYGYTFGSGTRLTVV.

This clonotype appeared a few times. J is TRBJ2-1 and V is TRBV24-1; 7 positions agree with TRBD1. Germline V gives CDR1 KGHDR, CDR2 SFDVKD. The CDR3 is made up of 14 amino acids. V dropped 12 bases and J dropped 5; count of bases not matched to a gene: 12. The DNA for the CDR3 is TGTGCCGTCTCCCGGGGACAGCCCAACAATGAGCAGTTCTTC. Protein: CAVSRGQPNNEQFF.

The sample holds a few counts of this clonotype. This chain links TRBV7-9 with TRBJ2-5; 12 bases are a match to TRBD2. After removal of 3 bases from V and 4 bases from J, the junction contained 6 bases not matched to a gene. The CDR3 covers 16 residues. The germline V gene has CDR1 SEHNR and CDR2 FQNEAQ (reference sequence). CDR3 in amino acids: CASSFTSGGSLETQYF. The CDR3 bases are TGTGCCAGCAGCTTCACTAGCGGGGGGAGCCTAGAGACCCAGTACTTC. The variable domain in full, completed from reference TRBV7-9 and TRBJ2-5, reads DTGVSQNPRHKITKRGQNVTFRCDPISEHNRLYWYRQTLGQGPEFLTYFQNEAQLEKSRLLSDRFSAERPKGSFSTLEIQRTEQGDSAMYLCASSFTSGGSLETQYFGPGTRLLVL.

This clonotype was seen more than once but under ten times. The V call is TRBV5-5, the J call TRBJ2-3, with 11 bases matching TRBD2. Germline V gene sequence: CDR1 SGHKS, CDR2 YYEKEE (reference sequence). With 0 bases clipped from V and 7 bases from J, the junction kept 7 bases outside the gene matches. The CDR3 contains 16 residues. The CDR3 here is CASSLDTSGGGYTQYF. The CDR3 DNA reads TGTGCCAGCAGCTTGGATACTAGCGGGGGAGGGTATACGCAGTATTTT.

This clonotype has a handful of counts. The rearrangement uses TRBV12-3 or TRBV12-4 and TRBJ2-3; no definite D call. V lost 6 bases and J lost 2, with 18 bases in between. The CDR3 covers 16 residues. As DNA, the CDR3 is TGTGCCAGCAGCCCCCTGCTGCAGCTCCTCACAGATACGCAGTATTTT. It codes for CASSPLLQLLTDTQYF.

On this clonotype itself: One junction end disagrees with the germline gene, perhaps due to a read error. V and J are TRBV29-1 and TRBJ2-7, with no clear D. The end of the DNA fits TRBJ2-5 better, so the J call may be wrong. The length of the CDR3 is 11 residues. Looked up from germline, CDR1 is SQVTM and CDR2 is ANQGSEA. The CDR3 sequence: CSGEYLKTQYF. CDR3 sequence (DNA): TGCAGCGGTGAATACCTTAAGACCCAGTACTTC.

This clonotype has more than one count but fewer than ten. This chain links TRBV20-1 with TRBJ2-1; D may correspond to TRBD1 or TRBD2 (5 bases each). The CDR3 sequence is 14 residues long. V was shortened by 5 bases and J by 1 base, with 12 bases between the two germline ends. Germline V gene data show CDR1 as DFQATT and CDR2 as SNEGSKA (reference sequence). Here the CDR3 reads CSAARGPSYNEQFF. The CDR3 DNA reads TGCAGTGCTGCCCGGGGACCGTCCTACAATGAGCAGTTCTTC.

This clonotype was picked up many times. The chain recombines TRBV2 with TRBJ1-2; the match to TRBD1 covers 7 bases. Germline lookup yields CDR1 SNHLY and CDR2 FYNNEI. The V gene end was trimmed by 6 bases and the J gene end by 1 base; junction bases not matched to a gene: 8. This CDR3 is 15 amino acids long. The CDR3 sequence: CASREQGQLNYGYTF. The CDR3 DNA reads as TGTGCCAGCAGAGAACAGGGGCAACTTAACTATGGCTACACCTTC.